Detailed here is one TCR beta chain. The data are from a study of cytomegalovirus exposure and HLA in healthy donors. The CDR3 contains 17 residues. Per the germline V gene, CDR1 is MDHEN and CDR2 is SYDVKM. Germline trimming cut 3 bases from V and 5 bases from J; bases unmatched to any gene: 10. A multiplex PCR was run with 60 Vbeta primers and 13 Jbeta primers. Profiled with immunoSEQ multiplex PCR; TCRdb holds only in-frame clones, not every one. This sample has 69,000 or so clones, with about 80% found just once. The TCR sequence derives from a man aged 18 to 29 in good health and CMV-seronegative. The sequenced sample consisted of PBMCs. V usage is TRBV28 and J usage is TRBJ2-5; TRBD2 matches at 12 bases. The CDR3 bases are TGTGCCAGCAGTTTTCCACAACTAGCGGGGGGTGGGGAGACCCAGTACTTC. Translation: CASSFPQLAGGGETQYF.